This T cell receptor (beta chain) was sequenced in a study of cytomegalovirus exposure and HLA in healthy donors. Study results and limitations: Later analysis demonstrated an association between a missense DCLRE1C variant and TCR beta V- and J-gene trimming. Using a false discovery rate of 0.05, a later analysis showed that 16,951 TCR beta sequences were associated with HLA alleles. Within the data, a cluster of highly shared sequence variants was likely a sequencing artifact.

Trimming shortened V by 0 bases and J by 3 bases, and 10 bases separated the two germline ends. CDR1 and CDR2 from the germline V gene are SGHDT and YYEEEE. This CDR3 is built from 14 residues. As concerns this clone: What it binds is not known.

The donors, nominally healthy at sampling, likely had unrecorded immune exposures. 60 Vbeta and 13 Jbeta primers were used in PCR. Produced via immunoSEQ multiplex PCR; TCRdb's table is partial and in-frame only. The table lists tens of thousands of clones, 65% to 90% of them singletons, with about 10% in the top ten. The chain links TRBV5-6 to TRBJ2-7, with D possibly being TRBD2 (6 bases). The receptor was isolated from a woman aged 18-30 years in good health and CMV-seropositive. Sequencing was carried out using PBMCs. Written as DNA, the CDR3 is TGTGCCAGCAGCTTGGGCCCGCGGGGCTACGAGCAGTACTTC. It encodes CASSLGPRGYEQYF. The full variable domain, in which reference TRBV5-6 and TRBJ2-7 provide the parts outside the CDR3, is DAGVTQSPTHLIKTRGQQVTLRCSPKSGHDTVSWYQQALGQGPQFIFQYYEEEERQRGNFPDRFSGHQFPNYSSELNVNALLLGDSALYLCASSLGPRGYEQYFGPGTRLTVT.